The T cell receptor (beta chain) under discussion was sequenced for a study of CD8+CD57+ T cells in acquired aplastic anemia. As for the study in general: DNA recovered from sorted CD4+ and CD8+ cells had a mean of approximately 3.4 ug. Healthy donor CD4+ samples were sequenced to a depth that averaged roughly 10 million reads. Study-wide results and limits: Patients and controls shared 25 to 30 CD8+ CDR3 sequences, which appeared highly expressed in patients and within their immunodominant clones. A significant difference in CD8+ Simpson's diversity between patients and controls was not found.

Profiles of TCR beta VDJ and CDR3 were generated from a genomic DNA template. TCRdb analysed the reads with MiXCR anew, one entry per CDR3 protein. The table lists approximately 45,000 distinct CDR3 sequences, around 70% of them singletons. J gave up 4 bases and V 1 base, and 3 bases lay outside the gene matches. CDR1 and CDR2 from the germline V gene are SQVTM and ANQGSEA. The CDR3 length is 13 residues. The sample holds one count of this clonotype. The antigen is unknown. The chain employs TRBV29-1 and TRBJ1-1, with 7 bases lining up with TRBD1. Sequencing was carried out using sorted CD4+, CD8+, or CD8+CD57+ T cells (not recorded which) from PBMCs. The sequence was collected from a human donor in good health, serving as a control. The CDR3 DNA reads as TGCAGCGTTGAAGGGACAGGCGCCACTGAAGCTTTCTTT. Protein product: CSVEGTGATEAFF.